The clone carrying this TCR beta chain was seen a handful of times. Its matching antigen is unknown. Ligated cDNA underwent four rounds of PCR with nested alpha and beta constant region primers and SP2. Each CDR3 protein is one row after TCRdb ran MiXCR on the 5' RACE reads. In the table there are about 32,000 distinct CDR3 sequences, over 15% of which are singletons. The sample is drawn from a study of naive and memory T cell subsets. General study findings and limits: Potentially, T cell activation and differentiation skew this RNA-based measurement.

A UMI-containing oligonucleotide was joined by 3' ligation to the TCR cDNA template. Whole blood, 2.5 ml, came from adult healthy volunteers. There are 11 residues in the CDR3. Trimming took 7 bases from V and 3 from J, leaving 3 bases between them. Per the germline V gene, CDR1 is WSHSY and CDR2 is SAAADI. The origin of this receptor is a female donor in good health. V usage is TRBV10-2 and J usage is TRBJ2-2; D uncertain. The chain's CDR3 is CASTDTGELFF. The DNA for the CDR3 is TGCGCCAGCACCGACACCGGGGAGCTGTTTTTT.